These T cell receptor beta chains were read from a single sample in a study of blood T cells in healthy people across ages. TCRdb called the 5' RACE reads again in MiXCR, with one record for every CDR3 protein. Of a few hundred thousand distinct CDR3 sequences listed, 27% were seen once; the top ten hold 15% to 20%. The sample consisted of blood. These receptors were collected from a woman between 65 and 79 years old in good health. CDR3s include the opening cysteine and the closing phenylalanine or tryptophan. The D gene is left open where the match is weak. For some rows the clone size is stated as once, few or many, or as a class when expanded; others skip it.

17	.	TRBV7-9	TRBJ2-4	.	TGTGCCAGCAGTAATTCGGATCAGGGCTGGGGCAAAAACATTCAGTACTTC	CASSNSDQGWGKNIQYF
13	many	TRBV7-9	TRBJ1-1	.	TGTGCCAGCATCCCCCGGTCGGGGGCTGAAGCTTTCTTT	CASIPRSGAEAFF
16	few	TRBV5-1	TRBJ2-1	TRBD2	TGCGCCAGCAGCTTGAGTAGCGGGGGGCATTACAATGAGCAGTTCTTC	CASSLSSGGHYNEQFF
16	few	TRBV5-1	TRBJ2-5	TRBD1	TGCGCCAGTACTCTGGACCCGGGACAGGGAGCAGAGACCCAGTACTTC	CASTLDPGQGAETQYF
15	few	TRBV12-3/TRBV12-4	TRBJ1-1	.	TGTGCCAGCAGTTTACCTGGAGGGGGATATACTGAAGCTTTCTTT	CASSLPGGGYTEAFF
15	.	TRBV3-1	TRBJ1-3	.	TGTGCCAGCAGCCCCCCTGGAGCACCTGGAAACACCATATATTTT	CASSPPGAPGNTIYF
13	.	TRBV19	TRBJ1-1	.	TGTGCCAGTAGTATGGGAGCTAACACTGAAGCTTTCTTT	CASSMGANTEAFF
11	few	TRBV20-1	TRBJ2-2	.	TGCAGTGTCGGGGACACCGGGGAGCTGTTTTTT	CSVGDTGELFF
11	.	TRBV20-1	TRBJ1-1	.	TGCAGTGCTGGGGGGGACACTCGGAGATTTTTT	CSAGGDTRRFF
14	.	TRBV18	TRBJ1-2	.	TGTGCCAGCTCACCATATCCGGGGGTCTATGGCTACACCTTC	CASSPYPGVYGYTF
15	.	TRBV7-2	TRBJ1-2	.	TGTGCCAGCAGCCCAGGAGGGACACCTAACTATGGCCACACCTTC	CASSPGGTPNYGHTF
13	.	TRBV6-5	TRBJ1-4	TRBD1	TGTGCCAGCAGTGGACAGGGCCCCGAAAAACTGTTTTTT	CASSGQGPEKLFF
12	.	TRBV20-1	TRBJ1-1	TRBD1	TGCAGTGCTAGAGATTTTGGGGACAGGGCTTTCTTT	CSARDFGDRAFF
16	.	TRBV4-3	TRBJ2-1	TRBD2	TGCGCCAGCAGCCCTATGGGCGGGGGGGCTTACAATGAGCAGTTCTTC	CASSPMGGGAYNEQFF
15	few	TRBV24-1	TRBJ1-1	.	TGTGCCACCTCCAACGGGGGGGGCATGAACACTGAAGCTTTCTTT	CATSNGGGMNTEAFF
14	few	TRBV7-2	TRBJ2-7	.	TGTGCCAGCAGCTCGTGTGGCAGGGGTGGAGAGCAGTACTTC	CASSSCGRGGEQYF
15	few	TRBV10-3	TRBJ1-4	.	TGTGCCACCAAATATACAGGGACAACTAATGAAAAACTGTTTTTT	CATKYTGTTNEKLFF
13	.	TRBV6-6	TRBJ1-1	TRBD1	TGTGCCAGCAGCACGCCACAGGGGACTGAAGCTTTCTTT	CASSTPQGTEAFF
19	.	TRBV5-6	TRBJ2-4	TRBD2	TGTGCCAGCAGCTTTAGGCGGACTAGCGGGGCCATAGCCAAAAACATTCAGTACTTC	CASSFRRTSGAIAKNIQYF
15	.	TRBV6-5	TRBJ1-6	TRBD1	TGTGCCAGCAAACTACAGGGGCTAGGGGATTCACCCCTCCACTTT	CASKLQGLGDSPLHF
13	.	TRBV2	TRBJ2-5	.	TGTGCCAGCAGTGGGGACCATCAGGAGACCCAGTACTTC	CASSGDHQETQYF
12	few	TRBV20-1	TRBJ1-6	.	TGCAGTGCTAGAGATACCGATTCACCCCTCCACTTT	CSARDTDSPLHF
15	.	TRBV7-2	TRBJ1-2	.	TGTGCCAGCAGCCCGTACAGTACAACTAACTATGGCTACACCTTC	CASSPYSTTNYGYTF
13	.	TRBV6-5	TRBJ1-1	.	TGTGCCAGCAGTCTCGGACGCTACACTGAAGCTTTCTTT	CASSLGRYTEAFF
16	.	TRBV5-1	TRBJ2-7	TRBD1	TGCGCCAGCAGCCTTGGGCCAGGGGGCTCCCTTGGCGAGCAGTACTTC	CASSLGPGGSLGEQYF
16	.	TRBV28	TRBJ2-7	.	TGTGCCAGCAGTTTAATAAATAGCGGAGTCTCCTACGAGCAGTACTTC	CASSLINSGVSYEQYF
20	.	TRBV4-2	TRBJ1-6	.	TGTGCCAGCAGCCAAGATACGCAGGCAGGGATCCTTACAAGTCATTCACCCCTCCACTTT	CASSQDTQAGILTSHSPLHF
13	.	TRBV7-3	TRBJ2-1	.	TGTGCCAGCAGCGATAACGTGCTCGATGAGCAGTTCTTC	CASSDNVLDEQFF
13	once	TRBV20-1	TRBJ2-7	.	TGCAGTGCTTCTCCGGGTCGGGAAGGGGAGAAGTACTTC	CSASPGREGEKYF
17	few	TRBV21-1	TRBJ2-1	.	TGTGCCAGCAGCAAAGTCGAGGCTAGCGGGAAATACAATGAGCAGTTCTTC	CASSKVEASGKYNEQFF
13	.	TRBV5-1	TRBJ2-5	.	TGCGCCAGCAGCCCGGACCCTGGGGAGACCCAGTACTTC	CASSPDPGETQYF
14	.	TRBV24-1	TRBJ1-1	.	TGTGCCACCAGGGCGGGTCCTACGGGCACTGAAGCTTTCTTT	CATRAGPTGTEAFF
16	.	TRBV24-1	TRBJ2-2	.	TGTGCCACCAGTGATCCCGCCGGGACACACACCGGGGAGCTGTTTTTT	CATSDPAGTHTGELFF
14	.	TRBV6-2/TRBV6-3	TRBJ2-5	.	TGTGCCAGCAGTTTTCTCAATCGGGTTGAGACCCAGTACTTC	CASSFLNRVETQYF
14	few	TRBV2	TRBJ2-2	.	TGTGCCAGCAGTGATCAACAGTACAGCGGGGAGCTGTTTTTT	CASSDQQYSGELFF
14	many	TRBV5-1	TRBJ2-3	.	TGTGCCAGCAGCTTAGGCCGACCCACAGATACGCAGTATTTT	CASSLGRPTDTQYF
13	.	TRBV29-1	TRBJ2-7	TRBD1	TGCAGCGTTGTTCCAGGGGGCTCCTACGAGCAGTACTTC	CSVVPGGSYEQYF
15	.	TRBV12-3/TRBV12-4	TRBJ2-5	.	TGTGCCAGCAGTCTCTCCCACAGGGATCAAGAGACCCAGTACTTC	CASSLSHRDQETQYF
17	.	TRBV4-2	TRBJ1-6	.	TGTGCCAGCGGCCAAGATGGGGCTAGCTCCTATAATTCACCCCTCCACTTT	CASGQDGASSYNSPLHF
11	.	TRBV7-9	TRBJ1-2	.	TGTGCCAGCAGCTTAGTTCATGGCTACACCTTC	CASSLVHGYTF
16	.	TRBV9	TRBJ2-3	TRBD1	TGTGCCAGCAGCGTACGGGGGACAGGGTTACCAGATACGCAGTATTTT	CASSVRGTGLPDTQYF
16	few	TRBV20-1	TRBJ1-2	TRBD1	TGCAGTGCTAGAGCACCCTTTAAAGAGGGGGCGTCTGGCTACACCTTC	CSARAPFKEGASGYTF
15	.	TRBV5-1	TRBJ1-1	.	TGCGCCAGCAGCCCCTCTGACAGGCGGAACACTGAAGCTTTCTTT	CASSPSDRRNTEAFF
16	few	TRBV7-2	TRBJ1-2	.	TGTGCCAGCACCCCGGAGGGGGGGTTTAGGTCCTATGGCTACACCTTC	CASTPEGGFRSYGYTF
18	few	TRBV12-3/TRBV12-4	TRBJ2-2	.	TGTGCCAGCGGCCCCCAGTCTATGGGGGGGCCGGACACCGGGGAGCTGTTTTTT	CASGPQSMGGPDTGELFF
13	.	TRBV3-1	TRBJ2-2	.	TGTGCCAGCACACATACGAACACCGGGGAGCTGTTTTTT	CASTHTNTGELFF
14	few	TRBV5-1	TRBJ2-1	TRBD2	TGCGCCAGCAGCTTGGGGACTAGCGGCAATGAGCAGTTCTTC	CASSLGTSGNEQFF
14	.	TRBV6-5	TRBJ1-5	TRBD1	TGTGCCAGCGGGGACGACAGGGCTGGTAAGCCCCAGCATTTT	CASGDDRAGKPQHF
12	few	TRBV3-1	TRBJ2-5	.	TGTGCCAGCAGATCCGGACAGACGGCCCAGTACTTC	CASRSGQTAQYF
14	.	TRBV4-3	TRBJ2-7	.	TGCGCCAGCAGCCAAGATTCGGGGGATGGCGAGCAGTACTTC	CASSQDSGDGEQYF
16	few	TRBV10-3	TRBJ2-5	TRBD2	TGTGCCATCAGTGAATCTTGGGGACTAGCCGAAGAGACCCAGTACTTC	CAISESWGLAEETQYF
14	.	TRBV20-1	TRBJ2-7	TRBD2	TGCAGTGCTAGGGGAGCGGGGGCACCCTACGAGCATTACTTC	CSARGAGAPYEHYF
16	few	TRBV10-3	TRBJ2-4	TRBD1	TGTGCCATCAGTGGGGAGACAGGGAGAGCCAAAAACATTCAGTACTTC	CAISGETGRAKNIQYF
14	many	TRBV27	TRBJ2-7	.	TGTGCCAGCAGTGCGACGGGGAGCTCCTACGAGCAGTACTTC	CASSATGSSYEQYF